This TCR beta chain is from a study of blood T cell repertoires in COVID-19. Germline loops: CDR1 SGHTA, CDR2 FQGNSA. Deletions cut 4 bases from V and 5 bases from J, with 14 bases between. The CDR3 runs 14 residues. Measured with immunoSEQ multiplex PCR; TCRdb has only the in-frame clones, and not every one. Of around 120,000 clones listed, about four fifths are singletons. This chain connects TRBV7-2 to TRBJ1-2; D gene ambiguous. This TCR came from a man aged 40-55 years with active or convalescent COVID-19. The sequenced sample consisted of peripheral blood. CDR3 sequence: CASSSPGVAYGYTF. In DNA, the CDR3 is TGTGCCAGCAGCTCCCCGGGAGTAGCGTATGGCTACACCTTC.